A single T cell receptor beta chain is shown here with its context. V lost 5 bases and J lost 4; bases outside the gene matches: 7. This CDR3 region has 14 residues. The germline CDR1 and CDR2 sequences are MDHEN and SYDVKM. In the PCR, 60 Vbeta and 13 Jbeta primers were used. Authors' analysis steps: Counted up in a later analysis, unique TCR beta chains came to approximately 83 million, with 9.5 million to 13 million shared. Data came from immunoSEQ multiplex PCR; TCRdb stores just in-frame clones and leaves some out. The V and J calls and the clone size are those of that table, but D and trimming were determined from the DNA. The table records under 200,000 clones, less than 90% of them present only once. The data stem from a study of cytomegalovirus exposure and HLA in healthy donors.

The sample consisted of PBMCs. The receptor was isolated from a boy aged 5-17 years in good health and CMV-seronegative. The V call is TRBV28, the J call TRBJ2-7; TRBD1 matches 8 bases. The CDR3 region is CASSTRDRNYEQYF. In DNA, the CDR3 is TGTGCCAGCAGTACCCGGGACAGGAATTACGAGCAGTACTTC.